Each of the 4 T cell receptor beta chains below was sequenced from the same sample in a study of control samples from healthy donors and cancer patients. Using immunoSEQ multiplex PCR, the repertoire was profiled, and TCRdb retains in-frame clones only, with some absent. The sample shows 150,000 to 200,000 clones, 94% of them seen only once. What was sequenced was blood. The source of these receptors is a middle-aged woman in good health.

The rearrangement joins TRBV6-4 to TRBJ2-3, with 10 bases fitting TRBD2. The CDR3 sequence is 16 residues long. The V gene end was trimmed by 5 bases and the J gene end by 4 bases; junction bases not matched to a gene: 9. In germline, CDR1 is MRHNA, CDR2 SNTAGT. The CDR3 loop reads CASSPSGSGGPDTQYF. CDR3 nucleotides: TGTGCCAGCAGTCCTAGCGGGAGTGGGGGTCCAGATACGCAGTATTTT.

The chain has TRBV6-2 or TRBV6-3 and TRBJ1-1; D is uncertain. CDR3 length: 11 residues. Germline V gene lookup returns CDR1 MNHEY and CDR2 SVGEGT. Between the trimmed V and J ends, which lost 0 bases and 4 bases, there was a span of 0 bases. This CDR3 is CASSYSTEAFF. The CDR3 nucleotides read TGTGCCAGCAGTTACTCCACTGAAGCTTTCTTT.

This chain connects TRBV18 to TRBJ1-1; TRBD1 is a possible D gene (5 bases). The V and J ends lost 4 bases and 4 bases respectively, with 19 bases between them. The CDR3 loop spans 16 amino acids. Germline V CDR1 and CDR2: KGHSH, LQKENI. The CDR3 nucleotides read TGTGCCAGCTCACTAGGGACCTCCGGTTGGGGCACTGAAGCTTTCTTT. Its protein is CASSLGTSGWGTEAFF.

The gene calls are TRBV5-4 and TRBJ1-1, with TRBD1 matching over 7 bases. Looked up from germline, CDR1 is SGHNT and CDR2 is YYREEE (reference sequence). With V trimmed by 5 bases and J by 4 bases, 8 bases remained unmatched. The CDR3 is 14 amino acids. The CDR3 region is CASSYDRAGTEAFF. CDR3 DNA sequence: TGTGCCAGCAGTTACGACAGGGCGGGCACTGAAGCTTTCTTT.